Below are 21 T cell receptor beta chains sequenced from a single sample in a study of blood T cell repertoires in COVID-19. The assay was immunoSEQ multiplex PCR, and TCRdb's table has in-frame clones only and misses some. Among some 60,000 clones listed, just over 90% were seen once. The sequenced sample consisted of peripheral blood. These TCRs come from a human donor in a cohort sampled during active COVID-19.

The rearrangement links TRBV6-2 or TRBV6-3 to TRBJ1-1; D remains unclear. Trimming shortened V by 2 bases and J by 1 base, and 5 bases separated the two germline ends. The CDR3 is 13 amino acids. Germline V gives CDR1 MNHEY, CDR2 SVGEGT. CDR3 sequence reads: CASSYTWNTEAFF. The CDR3 nucleotides read TGTGCCAGCAGTTACACTTGGAACACTGAAGCTTTCTTT.

The chain carries TRBV18 and TRBJ2-5; D is possibly TRBD2 (5 bases). Germline V CDR1 and CDR2: KGHSH, LQKENI. Trimming removed 3 bases from V and 13 bases from J, with 15 bases in between. The CDR3 runs 12 residues. In nucleotides, the CDR3 is TGTGCCAGCTCACCCTCGCGACTACCGGCGTACTTC. It codes for CASSPSRLPAYF.

The rearrangement uses TRBV6-2 or TRBV6-3 and TRBJ2-1, with TRBD2 matching 10 bases. This CDR3 is 15 amino acids long. The germline gives CDR1 MNHEY, CDR2 SVGEGT. The V and J ends lost 5 bases and 13 bases, in that order; junction bases with no gene match: 14. The CDR3: CASSRRGLAGAPQFF. CDR3 nucleotide sequence: TGTGCCAGCAGTCGCCGGGGGCTAGCGGGAGCCCCTCAGTTCTTC.

The chain recombines TRBV5-1 with TRBJ2-2; 9 positions agree with TRBD2. The CDR3 length is 16 residues. V was clipped by 2 bases and J by 6 bases; unmatched bases: 8. Germline CDR1 reads SGHRS; CDR2 reads YFSETQ. CDR3 protein: CASSLLAGVFAGELFF. The CDR3 nucleotides are TGCGCCAGCAGCTTATTAGCGGGAGTGTTCGCCGGGGAGCTGTTTTTT.

CDR3 bases: TGTGCCGTCCAGGGAAAAGAGTCCTATAATTCACCCCTCCACTTT. Its protein product is CAVQGKESYNSPLHF. The rearrangement joins TRBV28 to TRBJ1-6; a weak D match, TRBD1 (5 bases). Trimming stripped 11 bases from V and 1 base from J, with 15 bases between. Germline CDR1 and CDR2: MDHEN and SYDVKM. This CDR3 region has 15 residues. Complete variable domain (other parts from reference TRBV28 and TRBJ1-6): DVKVTQSSRYLVKRTGEKVFLECVQDMDHENMFWYRQDPGLGLRLIYFSYDVKMKEKGDIPEGYSVSREKKERFSLILESASTNQTSMYLCAVQGKESYNSPLHFGNGTRLTVT.

V gene TRBV19 combines with J gene TRBJ1-6, with D hard to call. The CDR3 extends over 13 amino acids. Germline loops: CDR1 LNHDA, CDR2 SQIVND (reference sequence). Between the trimmed V and J ends, which lost 3 bases and 7 bases, there was a span of 7 bases. The CDR3: CASSILGNSPLHF. The CDR3 DNA reads as TGTGCCAGTAGTATTCTGGGCAATTCACCCCTCCACTTT. Supplemented by reference TRBV19 and TRBJ1-6, the full variable domain reads DGGITQSPKYLFRKEGQNVTLSCEQNLNHDAMYWYRQDPGQGLRLIYYSQIVNDFQKGDIAEGYSVSREKKESFPLTVTSAQKNPTAFYLCASSILGNSPLHFGNGTRLTVT.

The genes are TRBV5-6 and TRBJ1-4; possible D gene TRBD1, 5 bases. CDR1 SGHDT and CDR2 YYEEEE come from the germline V gene. The CDR3 loop spans 14 amino acids. Trimming removed 5 bases at V and 4 bases at J, with 12 bases between. The CDR3 here is CASRSTANNEKLFF. The CDR3 bases are TGTGCCAGCAGGTCGACAGCAAATAATGAAAAACTGTTTTTT.

V is TRBV5-1 and J is TRBJ1-4; the D gene is possibly TRBD1 (5 bases). CDR1 and CDR2 from the germline V gene are SGHRS and YFSETQ. The CDR3 is 15 residues long. V shed 1 base and J shed 0 bases, with 7 bases lying between them. CDR3 DNA: TGCGCCAGCAGCTTGATCAGGGCAACTAATGAAAAACTGTTTTTT. Translated, it gives CASSLIRATNEKLFF.

The DNA of the CDR3 is TGTGCCAGCAGGCCTGGACTAGCGGTGACCTACGAGCAGTACTTC. Translated, it gives CASRPGLAVTYEQYF. The genes are TRBV27 and TRBJ2-7; TRBD2 matches 10 bases. The CDR3 is 15 amino acids. Germline trimming cut 6 bases from V and 2 bases from J; bases unmatched to any gene: 7. CDR1 MNHEY and CDR2 SMNVEV come from the germline V gene (reference sequence).

This chain connects TRBV5-1 to TRBJ2-1; D possibly corresponds to TRBD1 (6 bases). Germline loops: CDR1 SGHRS, CDR2 YFSETQ. The CDR3 spans 12 residues. Trimming pared 3 bases from V and 7 bases from J, leaving 8 bases between. CDR3 sequence: CASSSQGNEQFF. CDR3 nucleotides: TGCGCCAGCAGCTCCCAGGGGAATGAGCAGTTCTTC.

The V and J genes are TRBV12-5 and TRBJ2-1; TRBD2 might be the D (6 bases). CDR1 is LGHNT and CDR2 is FRNRAP in the germline V gene. The CDR3 loop spans 14 amino acids. V lost 8 bases and J lost 8, with 19 bases in between. The CDR3, as DNA: TGTGCTAGTCGCGCTAGGAGGGGAGGCGATGAGCAGTTCTTC. This gives the protein CASRARRGGDEQFF.

The chain employs TRBV7-2 and TRBJ2-3; 7 positions match TRBD2. The CDR3 sequence is 17 residues long. The germline gives CDR1 SGHTA, CDR2 FQGNSA. V was clipped by 1 base and J by 0 bases; unmatched bases: 7. Here the CDR3 DNA reads TGTGCCAGCAGCTTAGGGGTGGGTAGCGGGAGCACAGATACGCAGTATTTT. Amino acids: CASSLGVGSGSTDTQYF.

This clone was seen a handful of times. In nucleotides, the CDR3 is TGCGCCAGCAGCTTGACTTGGAGCTCCTACGAGCAGTACTTC. This codes for CASSLTWSSYEQYF. The rearrangement uses TRBV5-1 and TRBJ2-7; D not resolved. CDR3 length: 14 residues. Germline CDR1 and CDR2: SGHRS and YFSETQ. V lost 1 base to trimming and J lost 0 bases, with 8 bases between them.

CDR3 residues: CASSLYGTGVARDTQYF. For the CDR3, the DNA is TGCGCCAGCAGCCTGTACGGGACAGGGGTTGCTCGAGATACGCAGTATTTT. The V call is TRBV4-3, the J call TRBJ2-3; 10 bases are a match to TRBD1. V shed 4 bases, J shed 5 bases, and the junction held 12 bases outside the gene matches. CDR1 LGHNA and CDR2 YSLEER come from the germline V gene. The CDR3 runs 17 residues.

The CDR3 reads CASSPAGQEETQYF. The DNA for the CDR3 is TGTGCCAGCAGTCCCGCGGGACAGGAAGAGACCCAGTACTTC. The rearrangement uses TRBV27 and TRBJ2-5; 8 nucleotides line up with TRBD1. CDR3 length: 14 amino acids. Germline V gives CDR1 MNHEY, CDR2 SMNVEV (reference sequence). The V and J ends lost 5 bases and 3 bases, in that order; junction bases with no gene match: 5.

V and J are TRBV12-3 or TRBV12-4 and TRBJ2-7; 11 bases map to TRBD1. The CDR3 has 13 amino acids. V lost 6 bases to trimming and J lost 5 bases; unmatched junction nucleotides: 3. The DNA of the CDR3 is TGTGCCAGCAGGCGGGACAGGGGGGACGAGCAGTACTTC. Residues: CASRRDRGDEQYF.

The genes are TRBV28 and TRBJ1-5; 8 nucleotides align to TRBD1. Looked up from germline, CDR1 is MDHEN and CDR2 is SYDVKM. The ends lost 3 bases at V and 4 bases at J; junction bases unmatched: 11. CDR3 size: 17 residues. The CDR3 protein is CASSLSHGQGPNQPQHF. CDR3 DNA: TGTGCCAGCAGTTTGTCGCATGGACAGGGCCCTAATCAGCCCCAGCATTTT.

The chain is built from TRBV5-1 and TRBJ2-5; D possibly corresponds to TRBD2 (6 bases). The germline V gene has CDR1 SGHRS and CDR2 YFSETQ. The CDR3 sequence is 14 residues long. V was cut by 5 bases and J by 2 bases, with 13 bases left in between. In nucleotides, the CDR3 is TGCGCCAGCAGGTTAACGGGGGTTCAAGAGACCCAGTACTTC. Translation gives CASRLTGVQETQYF.

The gene calls are TRBV27 and TRBJ2-7; D unclear. CDR3 length equals 13 residues. Germline-derived CDR1 and CDR2 are MNHEY and SMNVEV (reference sequence). Between the trimmed V and J ends, which lost 3 bases and 3 bases, there was a span of 9 bases. CDR3 region: CASSLGTDYEQYF. The CDR3 coding sequence is TGTGCCAGCAGTTTGGGCACTGACTACGAGCAGTACTTC.

DNA for the CDR3: TGTGCCAGCAGTCCACTAGCGCCTACCTACAATGAGCAGTTCTTC. This gives the protein CASSPLAPTYNEQFF. The genes are TRBV28 and TRBJ2-1, with 7 nucleotides matching TRBD2. The CDR3 has 15 residues. Unmatched junction bases numbered 6, after V lost 5 bases and J lost 2 bases. Germline loops: CDR1 MDHEN, CDR2 SYDVKM.

The chain joins TRBV7-2 to TRBJ1-1; 9 positions agree with TRBD1. Per germline, CDR1 SGHTA and CDR2 FQGNSA. The CDR3 spans 17 residues. V shed 4 bases, J shed 0 bases, and the junction held 9 bases outside the gene matches. CDR3 sequence reads: CASSYQGQGTMNTEAFF. CDR3 nucleotides: TGTGCCAGCAGCTACCAGGGACAGGGCACAATGAACACTGAAGCTTTCTTT.